The 17 T cell receptor beta chains presented below share a single source sample, sequenced in a study of a mutant IDH1 vaccine in newly diagnosed glioma. Assay: immunoSEQ multiplex PCR; the TCRdb copy retains only in-frame clones and omits some. This table holds some 130,000 clones, around four fifths found once. Their cognate antigens are unknown. Time point meaning: week 11, during vaccination. Every vaccination contained 300 ug of the mutant IDH1 20-mer peptide and was paired with topical imiquimod. Sequenced here: PBMCs, sampled from a glioma patient whose treatment included an IDH1 peptide vaccine. Source of these receptors: a man aged 35 to 55 with glioma.

V usage is TRBV6-1 and J usage is TRBJ2-3; D remains ambiguous. CDR1 and CDR2 from the germline V gene are MNHNS and SASEGT. V dropped 0 bases and J dropped 7 bases, with 8 bases sitting between them. This CDR3 contains 13 residues. In DNA, the CDR3 is TGTGCCAGCAGTGAAGCGGCTACCTATACGCAGTATTTT. Protein sequence: CASSEAATYTQYF.

There are a few counts of this clone. The rearrangement links TRBV7-9 to TRBJ1-5; the D gene is possibly TRBD1 (5 bases). Trimming stripped 0 bases from V and 2 bases from J, with 8 bases between. Germline CDR1 SEHNR, CDR2 FQNEAQ (reference sequence). This CDR3 contains 15 residues. The CDR3 bases are TGTGCCAGCAGCTTAGCGGGAGGGGGCAATCAGCCCCAGCATTTT. Its protein is CASSLAGGGNQPQHF.

The chain carries TRBV7-9 and TRBJ1-3; no reliable D call. This CDR3 comprises 15 residues. Germline CDR1 SEHNR, CDR2 FQNEAQ (reference sequence). The germline V and J ends were trimmed by 2 bases and 0 bases, with 8 bases remaining between them. The CDR3 sequence is CASSLSLSSGNTIYF. CDR3 in DNA: TGTGCCAGCAGCTTAAGTCTCTCCTCTGGAAACACCATATATTTT. Based on the CDR3 plus reference TRBV7-9 and TRBJ1-3, the full variable domain is DTGVSQNPRHKITKRGQNVTFRCDPISEHNRLYWYRQTLGQGPEFLTYFQNEAQLEKSRLLSDRFSAERPKGSFSTLEIQRTEQGDSAMYLCASSLSLSSGNTIYFGEGSWLTVV.

This rearrangement joins TRBV19 to TRBJ1-5, with 12 positions matching TRBD1. The CDR3 contains 16 residues. Germline V CDR1 and CDR2: LNHDA, SQIVND (reference sequence). V lost 6 bases to trimming and J lost 2 bases; unmatched junction nucleotides: 5. CDR3 sequence (DNA): TGTGCCAGTAGCCTAGGGACAGGGGGCGGCAATCAGCCCCAGCATTTT. This translates into CASSLGTGGGNQPQHF.

This clone was seen a few times. The chain has TRBV7-3 and TRBJ2-3, with 14 bases matching TRBD2. CDR1 is SGHTA and CDR2 is FQGTGA in the germline V gene. The CDR3 covers 16 residues. The ends lost 4 bases at V and 8 bases at J; junction bases unmatched: 8. In DNA, the CDR3 is TGTGCCAGCAGCTCGGGACTAGCGGGAGCCCTAGGTACGCAGTATTTT. Protein: CASSSGLAGALGTQYF.

V usage is TRBV10-3 and J usage is TRBJ2-1; D possibly corresponds to TRBD2 (6 bases). The CDR3 has 14 residues. V lost 1 base to trimming and J lost 7 bases, with 11 bases between them. Looked up from germline, CDR1 is ENHRY and CDR2 is SYGVKD. CDR3 in amino acids: CAISEFRGRNEQFF. The CDR3, as DNA: TGTGCCATCAGTGAGTTTCGGGGGAGGAATGAGCAGTTCTTC.

A few counts support this clone. The chain couples TRBV28 to TRBJ1-5; D is perhaps TRBD1 (5 bases). Trimming left V 11 bases short and J 5 bases short, with 16 bases between. The CDR3 runs 13 residues. The germline gives CDR1 MDHEN, CDR2 SYDVKM. CDR3 DNA: TGTGCCGGCTCGACAGAAACAGATCAGCCCCAGCATTTT. It codes for CAGSTETDQPQHF. The complete variable domain, with remaining parts taken from reference TRBV28 and TRBJ1-5, reads DVKVTQSSRYLVKRTGEKVFLECVQDMDHENMFWYRQDPGLGLRLIYFSYDVKMKEKGDIPEGYSVSREKKERFSLILESASTNQTSMYLCAGSTETDQPQHFGDGTRLSIL.

The V gene is TRBV9, the J gene TRBJ2-7; D uncertain. V dropped 1 base and J dropped 7 bases, with 12 bases sitting between them. In germline, CDR1 is SGDLS, CDR2 YYNGEE. The CDR3 length is 13 residues. The CDR3 is CASSVRLVGEQYF. In DNA form, the CDR3 reads TGTGCCAGCAGCGTAAGGCTAGTCGGGGAGCAGTACTTC. The whole variable domain, filled in from reference TRBV9 and TRBJ2-7, reads DSGVTQTPKHLITATGQRVTLRCSPRSGDLSVYWYQQSLDQGLQFLIQYYNGEERAKGNILERFSAQQFPDLHSELNLSSLELGDSALYFCASSVRLVGEQYFGPGTRLTVT.

The J gene is TRBJ1-3, the V gene TRBV2; D is perhaps TRBD1 (5 bases). The CDR3 totals 15 residues. With 2 bases removed from V and 0 bases from J, the gap between germline ends came to 8 bases. Per germline, CDR1 SNHLY and CDR2 FYNNEI. The CDR3 region is CASSELGVSGNTIYF. For the CDR3, the DNA is TGTGCCAGCAGTGAACTGGGGGTCTCTGGAAACACCATATATTTT.

The chain has TRBV7-9 and TRBJ2-1; D unclear. Germline V gives CDR1 SEHNR, CDR2 FQNEAQ (reference sequence). The CDR3 covers 12 residues. V was cut by 5 bases and J by 8 bases, with 10 bases left in between. The CDR3 is CASSPRWYEQFF. The CDR3 region has the DNA TGTGCCAGCAGCCCCCGTTGGTATGAGCAGTTCTTC.

This sequence joins TRBV4-3 and TRBJ2-1; D is unresolved. This CDR3 spans 18 amino acids. Trimming shortened V by 0 bases and J by 1 base, and 16 bases separated the two germline ends. Germline CDR1 and CDR2: LGHNA and YSLEER. The DNA for the CDR3 is TGCGCCAGCAGCCAAGATCGCACCCAAGTATTATCCTACAATGAGCAGTTCTTC. It specifies CASSQDRTQVLSYNEQFF.

V and J are TRBV7-9 and TRBJ2-1; D is ambiguous. This CDR3 comprises 14 residues. Germline lookup yields CDR1 SEHNR and CDR2 FQNEAQ (reference sequence). Trimming cost V 4 bases and J 5 bases, with 12 bases left between them. The chain's CDR3 is CASSSPFSNNEQFF. The CDR3 bases are TGTGCCAGCAGCTCCCCCTTTAGCAACAATGAGCAGTTCTTC.

This clone is a singleton in its sample. Other nucleotide sequences in the sample specify the same CDR3. The chain is built from TRBV30 and TRBJ2-5, with TRBD2 as a possible D gene (6 bases). This CDR3 region has 12 residues. CDR1 GTSNPN and CDR2 SVGIG come from the germline V gene (reference sequence). The V end lost 1 base, the J end lost 3 bases, and 6 bases lay between the germline ends. CDR3 protein: CAWSGGEETQYF. The CDR3 DNA reads TGTGCCTGGAGTGGGGGGGAAGAGACCCAGTACTTC.

This clone was observed once. V and J are TRBV15 and TRBJ2-3; D not certain. Germline V gene sequence: CDR1 LNHNV, CDR2 YYDKDF (reference sequence). V dropped 5 bases and J dropped 2 bases, with 14 bases sitting between them. The CDR3 is 15 residues long. CDR3 sequence reads: CATSATAVSTDTQYF. DNA of the CDR3: TGTGCCACCAGCGCAACCGCGGTCTCCACAGATACGCAGTATTTT.

This chain links TRBV5-1 with TRBJ1-1; D is uncertain. This CDR3 has 14 residues. Germline assignment: CDR1 SGHRS and CDR2 YFSETQ. The V end lost 8 bases, the J end lost 2 bases, and 16 bases lay between the germline ends. Written as DNA, the CDR3 is TGCGCCAGTAAACAGTCGACTGTAAACACTGAAGCTTTCTTT. It translates to CASKQSTVNTEAFF. Using reference TRBV5-1 and TRBJ1-1 for the parts outside the CDR3, the full variable domain is KAGVTQTPRYLIKTRGQQVTLSCSPISGHRSVSWYQQTPGQGLQFLFEYFSETQRNKGNFPGRFSGRQFSNSRSEMNVSTLELGDSALYLCASKQSTVNTEAFFGQGTRLTVV.

The J gene is TRBJ1-1, the V gene TRBV6-5; D is perhaps TRBD1 (5 bases). This CDR3 is built from 13 residues. Germline V gives CDR1 MNHEY, CDR2 SVGAGI. With 7 bases removed from V and 4 bases from J, the gap between germline ends came to 13 bases. CDR3 amino acids: CASIIDGGTEAFF. The CDR3 bases are TGTGCCAGCATAATCGACGGGGGCACTGAAGCTTTCTTT.

The rearrangement joins TRBV6-5 to TRBJ1-2, with D unclear. Germline V gene lookup returns CDR1 MNHEY and CDR2 SVGAGI. The CDR3 extends over 15 amino acids. Deletions cut 0 bases from V and 5 bases from J, with 13 bases between. The CDR3 here is CASSYSGRVGYGYTF. CDR3 bases: TGTGCCAGCAGTTACTCGGGGAGGGTTGGTTATGGCTACACCTTC.